The source of this T cell receptor (beta chain) is a study of a mutant IDH1 vaccine in newly diagnosed glioma. Findings of the study overall: Apparently, pseudoprogression bore no relation to changes among the top peripheral T cell clonotypes.

The protocol was immunoSEQ multiplex PCR, while the TCRdb copy is restricted to in-frame clones and leaves out a portion. The sample lists roughly 34,000 clones; 81% were seen once. This clone was seen a single time. Its antigen is still unknown. The CDR3 contains 15 residues. The J segment lost 7 bases and the V segment lost 4 bases, leaving 8 bases of the junction unmatched. Germline CDR1 reads SGHRS; CDR2 reads YFSETQ. Specified time point: week 5, during vaccination. Doses consisted of 300 ug of mutant IDH1 20-mer peptide each, paired with topical imiquimod. The sample in question was PBMCs, obtained from a glioma patient whose treatment included an IDH1 peptide vaccine. This chain connects TRBV5-1 to TRBJ2-1, with 10 bases fitting TRBD2. This clonotype was obtained from a man aged 45-65 years with glioma. The CDR3 is CASSPGLARENEQFF. DNA for the CDR3: TGCGCCAGCAGCCCGGGACTAGCGAGGGAGAATGAGCAGTTCTTC.